This T cell receptor beta chain was retrieved from a study of beta chain features in type 1 diabetes. About the research overall: Healthy donors and patients showed comparable age, gender and cell yields. Study observations and caveats: A closer apparent resemblance between naive, central memory and Treg TCRB repertoires was seen in patients than in healthy donors. Shorter TCRB CDR3s, moderately but significantly so, marked every one of the four CD4+ subsets in Type 1 diabetes patients.

For this clone: The antigen remains unidentified.

A single heparinised draw of roughly 0.11 L on average was taken per donor. CDR1 and CDR2 (germline): KGHSH, LQKENI. The ends were cut back, 2 bases at V and 5 bases at J, with 16 bases in the middle. The CDR3 spans 15 residues. Sequenced material consisted of expressed TCRB transcripts (all of the isolated RNA was reverse transcribed). Libraries were prepared by immunoSEQ multiplex PCR; TCRdb keeps only in-frame clonotypes and omits some of them. The data show more than 95,000 clones, with 28% seen just once and 0.5% to 0.6% held by the top ten. The source material was central memory CD4+ T cells from blood. V and J are TRBV18 and TRBJ2-7; D might be TRBD1 (6 bases). The TCR originated in a woman between 18 and 30 years old with type 1 diabetes. The CDR3 DNA is TGTGCCAGCTCACCAAGTATAACAGGGTCCCACGAGCAGTACTTC. It is translated as CASSPSITGSHEQYF.